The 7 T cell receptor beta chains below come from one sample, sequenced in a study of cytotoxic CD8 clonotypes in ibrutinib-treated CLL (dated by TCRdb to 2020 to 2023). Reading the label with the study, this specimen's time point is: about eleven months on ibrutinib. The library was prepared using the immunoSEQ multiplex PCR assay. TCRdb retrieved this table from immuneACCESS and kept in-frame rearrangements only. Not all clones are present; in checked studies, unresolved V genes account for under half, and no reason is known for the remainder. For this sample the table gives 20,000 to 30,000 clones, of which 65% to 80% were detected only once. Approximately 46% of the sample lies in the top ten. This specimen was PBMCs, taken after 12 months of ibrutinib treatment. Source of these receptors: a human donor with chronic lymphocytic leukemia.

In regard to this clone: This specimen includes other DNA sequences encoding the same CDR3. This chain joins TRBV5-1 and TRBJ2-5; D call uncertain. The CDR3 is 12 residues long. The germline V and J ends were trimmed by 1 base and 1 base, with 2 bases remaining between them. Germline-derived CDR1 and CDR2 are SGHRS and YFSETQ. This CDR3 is CASSLTQETQYF. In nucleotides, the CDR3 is TGCGCCAGCAGCTTGACCCAAGAGACCCAGTACTTC.

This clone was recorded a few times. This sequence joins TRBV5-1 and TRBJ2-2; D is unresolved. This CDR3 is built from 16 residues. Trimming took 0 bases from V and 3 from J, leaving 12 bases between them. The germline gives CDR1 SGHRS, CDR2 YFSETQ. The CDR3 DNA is TGCGCCAGCAGCTTGGCCGCCGGGTCGGACACCGGGGAGCTGTTTTTT. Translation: CASSLAAGSDTGELFF.

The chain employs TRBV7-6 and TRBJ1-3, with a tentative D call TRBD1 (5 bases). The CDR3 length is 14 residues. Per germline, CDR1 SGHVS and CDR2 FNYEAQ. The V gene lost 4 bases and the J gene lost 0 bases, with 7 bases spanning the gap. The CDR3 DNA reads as TGTGCCAGCAGCTCAGGGAACTCTGGAAACACCATATATTTT. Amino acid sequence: CASSSGNSGNTIYF.

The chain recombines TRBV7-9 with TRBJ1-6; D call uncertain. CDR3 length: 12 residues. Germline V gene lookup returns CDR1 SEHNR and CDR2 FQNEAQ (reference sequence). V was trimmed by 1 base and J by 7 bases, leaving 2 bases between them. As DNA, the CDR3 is TGTGCCAGCAGCTTAGGCAATTCACCCCTCCACTTT. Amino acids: CASSLGNSPLHF.

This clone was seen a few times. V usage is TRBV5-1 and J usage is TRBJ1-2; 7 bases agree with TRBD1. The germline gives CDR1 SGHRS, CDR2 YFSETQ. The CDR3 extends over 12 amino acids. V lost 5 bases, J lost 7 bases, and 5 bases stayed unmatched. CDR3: CASRTGASGYTF. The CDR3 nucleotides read TGCGCCAGCAGAACAGGGGCTTCTGGCTACACCTTC.

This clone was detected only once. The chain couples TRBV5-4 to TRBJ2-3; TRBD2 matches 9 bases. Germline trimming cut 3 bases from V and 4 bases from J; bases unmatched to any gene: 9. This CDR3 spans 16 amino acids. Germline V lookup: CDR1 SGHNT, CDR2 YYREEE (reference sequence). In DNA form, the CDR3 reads TGTGCCAGCAGCTCAGGGGCGGGGGGGGATGCAGATACGCAGTATTTT. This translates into CASSSGAGGDADTQYF.

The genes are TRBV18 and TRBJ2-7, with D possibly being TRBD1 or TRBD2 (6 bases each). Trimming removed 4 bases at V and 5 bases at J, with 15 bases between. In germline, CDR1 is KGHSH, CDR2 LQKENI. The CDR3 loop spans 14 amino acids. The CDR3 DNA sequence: TGTGCCAGCTCACAACAAACAGGGAGGAACGAGCAGTACTTC. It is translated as CASSQQTGRNEQYF.